This T cell receptor (beta chain) appears in the sequencing data of a study of T cell repertoires in cytomegalovirus infection. Study information: A matching HLA type, together with CMV infection, was signaled by public TCR beta signatures.

TCRdb re-analysed the reads in MiXCR, keeping a single row per CDR3 protein. This table has around 630,000 distinct CDR3 sequences, approximately 24% appearing once. This clonotype turned up a few times. Its cognate antigen is unknown. General study points: Carriage of CMV together with the relevant HLA was identifiable through cumulative public TCR beta family frequency. CMV-specific TCR beta clonotypes restricted by HLA-C dominated the ex vivo response.

The specimen was CD8+ T cells from PBMCs. This receptor was identified in a human donor in good health (CMV status not recorded). Some clones in this sample may be carry-over from other donors' samples.

The CDR3 spells CASSLVGGDSGYTF. CDR3 nucleotides: TGTGCCAGCAGCTTAGTAGGAGGGGACTCTGGCTACACCTTC. The gene calls are TRBV7-6 and TRBJ1-2, with a tentative D call TRBD1 (5 bases). The V and J ends lost 1 base and 7 bases respectively, with 13 bases between them. CDR3 length equals 14 residues. Per the germline V gene, CDR1 is SGHVS and CDR2 is FNYEAQ.